Listed here are 19 T cell receptor beta chains from one sample, sequenced in a study of T cells in Graves' hyperthyroidism and ophthalmopathy (dated by TCRdb to between 2018 and 2021). Library prep was done by multiplex PCR. Sequencer: Illumina HiSeq 2000. Amplification of TCR beta CDR3 regions was carried out from RNA transcripts. The first round of RT-PCR for the TCR CDR3 was performed with the HTBI primer set and the Qiagen OneStep RT-PCR kit. Using fastp trimming at Q25 and MiXCR clonotype assembly, TCRdb reanalyzed the public sequencing data and kept in-frame beta chains. Each entry is one CDR3 protein sequence, shown with its most common DNA and genes. The sample table holds nearly 250,000 distinct CDR3 sequences, of which over 20% were seen once. Around 40% of the sample lies in the top ten. What was sequenced was blood. All receptors come from a middle-aged woman with Graves' ophthalmopathy.

The chain has TRBV24-1 and TRBJ2-5, with 7 bases fitting TRBD1. The J segment lost 5 bases and the V segment lost 3 bases, leaving 5 bases of the junction unmatched. This CDR3 has 14 amino acids. Germline assignment: CDR1 KGHDR and CDR2 SFDVKD. CDR3 amino acids: CATSDERGHETQYF. Here the CDR3 DNA reads TGTGCCACCAGTGATGAGAGGGGGCATGAGACCCAGTACTTC.

The chain recombines TRBV19 with TRBJ2-2, with a tentative D call TRBD2 (5 bases). V dropped 4 bases and J dropped 2 bases, with 20 bases sitting between them. The germline CDR1 and CDR2 sequences are LNHDA and SQIVND (reference sequence). This CDR3 region has 18 residues. The CDR3, as DNA: TGTGCCAGTAGTACCTGGACTGAGGCCCAGACTAACACCGGGGAGCTGTTTTTT. This encodes CASSTWTEAQTNTGELFF. Full variable domain (missing parts from reference TRBV19 and TRBJ2-2): DGGITQSPKYLFRKEGQNVTLSCEQNLNHDAMYWYRQDPGQGLRLIYYSQIVNDFQKGDIAEGYSVSREKKESFPLTVTSAQKNPTAFYLCASSTWTEAQTNTGELFFGEGSRLTVL.

There are many counts of this clonotype. The junction departs from the called germline gene at one end, perhaps through a read error. The chain recombines TRBV4-2 with TRBJ2-5; TRBD2 agrees at 13 bases. CDR1 and CDR2 from the germline V gene are LGHNA and YNFKEQ. The CDR3 runs 16 residues. This CDR3 reads CASSGTSGTSQETQYF. As DNA, the CDR3 is TGTGCCAGCAGTGGGACTAGCGGGACGTCCCAAGAAACCCAGTACTTC.

Ten or more counts support this clonotype. The V and J genes are TRBV19 and TRBJ1-2; TRBD1 matches 7 bases. The CDR3 is made up of 16 amino acids. J lost 0 bases, V lost 5 bases, and 9 bases had no gene match. Per the germline V gene, CDR1 is LNHDA and CDR2 is SQIVND (reference sequence). The CDR3 is CASSSGTVKANYGYTF. DNA of the CDR3: TGTGCCAGTAGTTCCGGGACAGTTAAAGCTAACTATGGCTACACCTTC.

This clonotype was detected ten times or more. CDR3 nucleotides: TGTGCCAGCAGTCACCACCTGGGCGGCCTAAAGCCTGAAGCTTTCTTT. Encoded protein: CASSHHLGGLKPEAFF. The chain links TRBV28 to TRBJ1-1; unclear D gene. This CDR3 comprises 16 residues. Germline CDR1 reads MDHEN; CDR2 reads SYDVKM. V dropped 5 bases and J dropped 6 bases, with 22 bases sitting between them. Based on the CDR3 plus reference TRBV28 and TRBJ1-1, the full variable domain is DVKVTQSSRYLVKRTGEKVFLECVQDMDHENMFWYRQDPGLGLRLIYFSYDVKMKEKGDIPEGYSVSREKKERFSLILESASTNQTSMYLCASSHHLGGLKPEAFFGQGTRLTVV.

This clonotype was found many times. The rearrangement joins TRBV15 to TRBJ1-3, with D unresolved. This CDR3 region has 13 residues. The V and J ends lost 1 base and 0 bases respectively, with 1 base between them. Germline V CDR1 and CDR2: LNHNV, YYDKDF (reference sequence). CDR3 protein: CATSRVSGNTIYF. The CDR3 bases are TGTGCCACCAGCAGAGTCTCTGGAAACACCATATATTTT.

This clonotype was found many times. V usage is TRBV6-5 and J usage is TRBJ2-7, with D maybe TRBD2 (5 bases). The CDR3 has 14 residues. Germline V CDR1 and CDR2: MNHEY, SVGAGI. V lost 4 bases, J lost 5 bases, and 15 bases lay in between. CDR3 amino acids: CASSSVGSLNEQYF. The CDR3 DNA reads TGTGCCAGCAGTTCCGTTGGGAGCCTGAACGAGCAGTACTTC.

This clonotype has ten or more counts. The V and J genes are TRBV10-3 and TRBJ2-2; no clear D gene. V was pared by 4 bases and J by 0 bases, with 6 bases between. CDR3 length: 14 amino acids. Germline CDR1 is ENHRY and CDR2 is SYGVKD. CDR3 protein: CAISGLANTGELFF. The CDR3 region has the DNA TGTGCCATCAGTGGGCTAGCGAACACCGGGGAGCTGTTTTTT.

The gene calls are TRBV24-1 and TRBJ2-5, with D possibly being TRBD1 (5 bases). The CDR3 has 14 residues. V was cut by 4 bases and J by 5 bases, with 13 bases left in between. CDR1 is KGHDR, CDR2 SFDVKD, per germline. The CDR3 DNA follows: TGTGCCACCAGTGAGACAGAGACCCGCGAGACCCAGTACTTC. As protein: CATSETETRETQYF.

This clonotype was picked up many times. The chain has TRBV19 and TRBJ2-7; weak D call: TRBD2 (6 bases). Germline V CDR1 and CDR2: LNHDA, SQIVND (reference sequence). The CDR3 runs 13 residues. Between the trimmed V and J ends, which lost 6 bases and 7 bases, there was a span of 16 bases. In DNA, the CDR3 is TGTGCCAGTAGCCGCACAACCGGGACTGAGCAGTACTTC. It encodes CASSRTTGTEQYF.

This clonotype was picked up a small number of times. This sequence joins TRBV6-2 or TRBV6-3 and TRBJ2-5; weak D call: TRBD2 (6 bases). Per the germline V gene, CDR1 is MNHEY and CDR2 is SVGEGT. CDR3 length: 17 residues. Trimming shortened V by 5 bases and J by 1 base, and 20 bases separated the two germline ends. DNA of the CDR3: TGTGCCAGCAGTCCCCAGAGACTAGTCTCCTTCCAAGAGACCCAGTACTTC. Residues: CASSPQRLVSFQETQYF.

This clonotype was detected only a few times. The chain combines TRBV27 with TRBJ2-7; 8 nucleotides line up with TRBD1. Trimming cost V 5 bases and J 4 bases; bases outside gene matches: 7. Per the germline V gene, CDR1 is MNHEY and CDR2 is SMNVEV (reference sequence). CDR3 length: 14 residues. The CDR3 sequence: CASSSADRAYEQYF. For the CDR3, the DNA is TGTGCCAGCAGTAGTGCGGACAGGGCGTACGAGCAGTACTTC.

This clonotype was found many times. In nucleotides, the CDR3 is TGCAGTGCTAGTTTGGGACTAGCGATTCAAGCCTACGAGCAGTACTTC. Its translation is CSASLGLAIQAYEQYF. The chain recombines TRBV20-1 with TRBJ2-7, with TRBD2 matching 10 bases. J lost 2 bases, V lost 3 bases, and 10 bases had no gene match. The germline V gene encodes CDR1 DFQATT and CDR2 SNEGSKA (reference sequence). The CDR3 has 16 residues.

There are many counts of this clonotype. J is TRBJ1-1 and V is TRBV3-1, with D uncertain. The germline V gene has CDR1 LGHDT and CDR2 YNNKEL (reference sequence). Trimming left V 6 bases short and J 1 base short, with 9 bases between. The CDR3 spans 13 residues. CDR3 bases: TGTGCCAGCAGGCGGGGTCAGAACACTGAAGCTTTCTTT. Translation gives CASRRGQNTEAFF.

In this sample, this clonotype turned up many times. CDR3 amino acids: CASSLAGRPTDTQYF. The CDR3 DNA is TGCGCCAGCAGCTTGGCAGGGAGGCCCACAGATACGCAGTATTTT. The chain is built from TRBV5-1 and TRBJ2-3, with a possible D match to TRBD2 (6 bases). The length of the CDR3 is 15 residues. The germline V and J ends were trimmed by 0 bases and 2 bases, with 10 bases remaining between them. Germline V lookup: CDR1 SGHRS, CDR2 YFSETQ.

This clonotype has ten or more counts. CDR3 in amino acids: CSAQAGTGTWLYGYTF. CDR3 coding DNA: TGCAGTGCCCAAGCCGGGACAGGGACATGGCTCTATGGCTACACCTTC. V usage is TRBV20-1 and J usage is TRBJ1-2, with 9 bases matching TRBD1. Germline CDR1 reads DFQATT; CDR2 reads SNEGSKA (reference sequence). V shed 6 bases, J shed 4 bases, and the junction held 15 bases outside the gene matches. The CDR3 totals 16 residues.

This clonotype was seen repeatedly, ten times or more. This CDR3 is CASKRLPGQGVEHTIYF. The DNA of the CDR3 is TGTGCCAGCAAACGCCTCCCGGGACAGGGTGTGGAGCACACCATATATTTT. The chain uses TRBV6-4 and TRBJ1-3; 9 bases fit TRBD1. CDR1 MRHNA and CDR2 SNTAGT come from the germline V gene. J lost 8 bases, V lost 7 bases, and 18 bases had no gene match. CDR3 length equals 17 residues.

This clonotype has only a few counts. The chain combines TRBV11-2 with TRBJ1-1; D might be TRBD1 (5 bases). V was pared by 6 bases and J by 4 bases, with 15 bases between. Per germline, CDR1 SGHAT and CDR2 FQNNGV. This CDR3 has 14 amino acids. CDR3 DNA: TGTGCCAGCAGGTATCAGGGTCTTAGCACTGAAGCTTTCTTT. This gives the protein CASRYQGLSTEAFF.

This clonotype was recorded at least ten times. J is TRBJ2-2 and V is TRBV15; 7 bases map to TRBD2. Germline CDR1 is LNHNV and CDR2 is YYDKDF (reference sequence). This CDR3 comprises 16 residues. The trim removed 2 bases at V and 4 bases at J, leaving 7 bases unmatched. CDR3 DNA: TGTGCCACCAGCAGATTAGCGGGCCGTAGCACCGGGGAGCTGTTTTTT. Protein sequence: CATSRLAGRSTGELFF.